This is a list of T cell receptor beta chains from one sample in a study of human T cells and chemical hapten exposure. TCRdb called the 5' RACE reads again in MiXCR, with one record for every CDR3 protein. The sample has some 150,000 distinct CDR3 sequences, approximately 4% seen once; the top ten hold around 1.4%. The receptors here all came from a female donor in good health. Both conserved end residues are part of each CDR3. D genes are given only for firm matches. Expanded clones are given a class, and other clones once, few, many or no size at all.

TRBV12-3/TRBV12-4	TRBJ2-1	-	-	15	TGTGCCAGCAGTTTATCGGGGCCCGCGGGCCATGAGCAGTTCTTC	CASSLSGPAGHEQFF
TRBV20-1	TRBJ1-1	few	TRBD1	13	TGCAGTGCTCCAAGACAGGGTAACACTGAAGCTTTCTTT	CSAPRQGNTEAFF
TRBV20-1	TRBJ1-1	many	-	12	TGCAGTGCTAAGATATCCCACACTGAAGCTTTCTTT	CSAKISHTEAFF
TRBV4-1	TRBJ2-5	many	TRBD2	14	TGCGCCAGCAGCCAACCAACGCGGGGGGGGACCCAGTACTTC	CASSQPTRGGTQYF
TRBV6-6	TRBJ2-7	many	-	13	TGTGCCAGCAGTTCCGTGAACTCCTACGAGCAGTACTTC	CASSSVNSYEQYF
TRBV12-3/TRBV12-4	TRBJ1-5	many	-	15	TGTGCCAGCAGTAAAGCAGGGATTTCCAATCAGCCCCAGCATTTT	CASSKAGISNQPQHF
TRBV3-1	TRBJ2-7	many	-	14	TGTGCCAGCAGCCAAGTTCTAGAATCCTACGAGCAGTACTTC	CASSQVLESYEQYF
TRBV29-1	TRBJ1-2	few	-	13	TGCAGTGGGGGGCCGACACTTCACGATGGCTACACCTTC	CSGGPTLHDGYTF
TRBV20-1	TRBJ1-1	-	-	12	TGCAGTGCTAGATTCGGTAGGGGAAAAGCTTTCTTT	CSARFGRGKAFF
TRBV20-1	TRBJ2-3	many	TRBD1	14	TGCAGTGCTCCGGACAGGGCGGGTTCAGATACGCAGTATTTT	CSAPDRAGSDTQYF
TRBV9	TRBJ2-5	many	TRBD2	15	TGTGCCAGCAGCGTGGCGGGGGGGGCCAGGGAGACCCAGTACTTC	CASSVAGGARETQYF
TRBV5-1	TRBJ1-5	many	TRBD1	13	TGCGCCAGCAGAACAGGGGAAGATCAGCCCCAGCATTTT	CASRTGEDQPQHF
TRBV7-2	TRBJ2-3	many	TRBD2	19	TGTGCCAGCAGCCTATTCCCCCGCGGAGCGGGGGGGCCCGTTGATACGCAGTATTTT	CASSLFPRGAGGPVDTQYF
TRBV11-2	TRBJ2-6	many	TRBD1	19	TGTGCCAGCAGCTTAGGCGGACAGGGCATAAGCTCTGGGGCCAACGTCCTGACTTTC	CASSLGGQGISSGANVLTF
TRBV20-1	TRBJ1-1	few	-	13	TGCAGTGCCAGAAGGGGCTGGAACACTGAAGCTTTCTTT	CSARRGWNTEAFF
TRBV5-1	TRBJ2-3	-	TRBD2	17	TGCGCCAGCAGCTTGTCTCTGACTAGCGGATACACAGATACGCAGTATTTT	CASSLSLTSGYTDTQYF
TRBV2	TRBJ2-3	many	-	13	TGTGCCAGCCGTGGGGGGACCACAGATACGCAGTATTTT	CASRGGTTDTQYF
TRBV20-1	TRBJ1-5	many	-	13	TGCAGTGTTAGGGCCCATAGCAATCAGCCCCAGCATTTT	CSVRAHSNQPQHF
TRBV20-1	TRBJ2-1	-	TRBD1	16	TGCAGTGCTAGGGTGACAGGGGGCAAGACGTGGAATGAGCAGTTCTTC	CSARVTGGKTWNEQFF
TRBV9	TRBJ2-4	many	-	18	TGTGCCAGCAGCCCCCACCGTCGGGGGCCCGGGGGTTTTGACATTCAGTACTTC	CASSPHRRGPGGFDIQYF
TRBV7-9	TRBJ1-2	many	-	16	TGTGCCAGCAGCTTACCCCCCCGGAAAGCTAACTATGGCTACACCTTC	CASSLPPRKANYGYTF
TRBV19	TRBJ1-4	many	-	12	TGTGCCACCAACGACAGAAATGAAAAACTGTTTTTT	CATNDRNEKLFF
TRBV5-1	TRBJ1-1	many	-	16	TGCGCCAGCAGCTTGGATGGGAACCTCGGTAGCACTGAAGCTTTCTTT	CASSLDGNLGSTEAFF
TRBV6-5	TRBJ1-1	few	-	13	TGTGCCAGCAGTTGGCAGAGGGTGTCCGAAGCTTTCTTT	CASSWQRVSEAFF
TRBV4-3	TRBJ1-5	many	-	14	TGCGCCAGCAGCCAGGACAGTCTCAATCAGCCCCAGCATTTT	CASSQDSLNQPQHF
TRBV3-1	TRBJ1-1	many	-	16	TGTGCCAGCAGCCAAGTTCGGGCGGGGGGGAACACTGAAGCTTTCTTT	CASSQVRAGGNTEAFF
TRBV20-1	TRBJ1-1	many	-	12	TGCAGTGCTAGTATAGGCAGGGAAGTTGCTTTCTTT	CSASIGREVAFF
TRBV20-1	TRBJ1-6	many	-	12	TGCAGTGCTAGAGACGGATCTTCACCCCTCCACTTT	CSARDGSSPLHF
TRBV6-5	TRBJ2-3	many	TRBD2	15	TGTGCCAGCAGTTATGTGGGGGGGTCATCAGATACGCAGTATTTT	CASSYVGGSSDTQYF
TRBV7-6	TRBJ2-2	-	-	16	TGTGCCAGCAGCTCCCATACGTTCGCGAACACCGGGGAGCTGTTTTTT	CASSSHTFANTGELFF
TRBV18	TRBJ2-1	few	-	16	TGTGCCAGCTCACCCGTGCTGGGACTTCTATACAATGAGCAGTTCTTC	CASSPVLGLLYNEQFF
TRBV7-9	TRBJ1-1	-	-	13	TGTGCCAGCAGGGTTTCCGTGAACACTGAAGCTTTCTTT	CASRVSVNTEAFF